The 16 T cell receptor beta chains presented below share a single source sample, sequenced in a study of T-cell memory formation after mild COVID-19. From the 5' RACE reads, TCRdb called clonotypes with MiXCR, one entry per CDR3 protein. The sample records 400,000 or so distinct CDR3 sequences, approximately 20% being singletons. Sequencing was performed on PBMCs or a T cell subset sorted from them (not recorded which). These receptors were collected from an adult woman who had mild COVID-19 (a few samples of this study predate the infection). Cell type and time point are not known.

This chain joins TRBV3-1 and TRBJ2-2, with TRBD2 as a possible D gene (6 bases). V shed 0 bases and J shed 1 base, with 6 bases lying between them. The length of the CDR3 is 15 residues. Germline V gene sequence: CDR1 LGHDT, CDR2 YNNKEL (reference sequence). The CDR3 nucleotides are TGTGCCAGCAGCCAAGAGGGAGGGAACACCGGGGAGCTGTTTTTT. Translated: CASSQEGGNTGELFF.

The rearrangement uses TRBV6-5 and TRBJ1-2, with D possibly matching TRBD1 (6 bases). CDR1 MNHEY and CDR2 SVGAGI come from the germline V gene. V was shortened by 0 bases and J by 7 bases, with 12 bases between the two germline ends. This CDR3 is built from 14 residues. CDR3: CASSYSNRAGGYTF. CDR3 nucleotides: TGTGCCAGCAGTTACTCGAACAGGGCGGGTGGCTACACCTTC.

This clonotype was seen more than once but under ten times. The rearrangement joins TRBV7-2 to TRBJ1-6; 10 bases are a match to TRBD1. J lost 4 bases, V lost 0 bases, and 3 bases had no gene match. Germline CDR1 is SGHTA and CDR2 is FQGNSA. This CDR3 has 17 amino acids. This CDR3 reads CASSLAGTGAYNSPLHF. The CDR3 DNA reads TGTGCCAGCAGCTTAGCCGGGACAGGGGCATATAATTCACCCCTCCACTTT.

This chain connects TRBV29-1 to TRBJ2-3, with D perhaps TRBD2 (6 bases). Germline V gives CDR1 SQVTM, CDR2 ANQGSEA. Trimming removed 5 bases from V and 4 bases from J, with 10 bases in between. This CDR3 contains 12 residues. The CDR3 DNA reads as TGCAGCGTTCGGGGGAATCCAGATACGCAGTATTTT. Protein product: CSVRGNPDTQYF.

The chain carries TRBV15 and TRBJ1-4, with 9 bases lining up with TRBD1. The V and J ends lost 1 base and 7 bases, in that order; junction bases with no gene match: 4. Germline CDR1 and CDR2: LNHNV and YYDKDF (reference sequence). The CDR3 is made up of 15 amino acids. CDR3 sequence reads: CATSRAGTGSEKLFF. DNA of the CDR3: TGTGCCACCAGCAGAGCCGGGACAGGGAGTGAAAAACTGTTTTTT.

The chain has TRBV6-5 and TRBJ1-1; 7 bases fit TRBD1. The germline V gene encodes CDR1 MNHEY and CDR2 SVGAGI. This CDR3 has 13 residues. With 7 bases clipped from V and 3 bases from J, the junction kept 5 bases outside the gene matches. The CDR3 DNA is TGTGCCAGCACTTCTACAGGGGACACTGAAGCTTTCTTT. Residues: CASTSTGDTEAFF.

A few counts support this clonotype. V is TRBV28 and J is TRBJ2-7; no firm D call. The length of the CDR3 is 16 residues. Germline loops: CDR1 MDHEN, CDR2 SYDVKM. V was pared by 5 bases and J by 0 bases, with 17 bases between. The CDR3 region has the DNA TGTGCCAGCAGTCCTCAAAGAGGAGTACGCTCCTACGAGCAGTACTTC. Amino acid sequence: CASSPQRGVRSYEQYF.

In this sample, this clonotype turned up many times. The gene calls are TRBV5-5 and TRBJ1-1; D is unresolved. The CDR3 is 13 amino acids. V shed 0 bases and J shed 3 bases, with 6 bases lying between them. The germline gives CDR1 SGHKS, CDR2 YYEKEE (reference sequence). The CDR3 sequence: CASSLASDTEAFF. The CDR3, as DNA: TGTGCCAGCAGCTTGGCATCCGACACTGAAGCTTTCTTT.

This rearrangement joins TRBV12-3 or TRBV12-4 to TRBJ1-1; D ambiguous. The CDR3 has 14 residues. Trimming shortened V by 1 base and J by 7 bases, and 13 bases separated the two germline ends. This chain's CDR3 is CASSLVWDTDEAFF. CDR3 in DNA: TGTGCCAGCAGTTTAGTATGGGATACGGATGAAGCTTTCTTT.

The chain links TRBV27 to TRBJ1-1, with D uncertain. The CDR3 sequence is 13 residues long. V shed 4 bases and J shed 3 bases, with 9 bases lying between them. The germline V gene encodes CDR1 MNHEY and CDR2 SMNVEV (reference sequence). The CDR3 sequence: CASSYTVDTEAFF. The CDR3 coding sequence is TGTGCCAGCAGTTATACAGTAGACACTGAAGCTTTCTTT.

This clonotype turned up a few times. The chain employs TRBV12-3 or TRBV12-4 and TRBJ2-3, with D perhaps TRBD2 (5 bases). V shed 8 bases and J shed 0 bases, with 12 bases lying between them. CDR3 length equals 14 residues. Here the CDR3 reads CASRAGPSTDTQYF. The CDR3 DNA reads as TGTGCCAGCCGGGCGGGTCCAAGCACAGATACGCAGTATTTT.

J is TRBJ2-1 and V is TRBV7-9, with 9 bases fitting TRBD2. Germline V gives CDR1 SEHNR, CDR2 FQNEAQ (reference sequence). This CDR3 is built from 17 residues. V dropped 1 base and J dropped 4; count of bases not matched to a gene: 8. The CDR3 is CASSLGVRSGGYNEQFF. CDR3 DNA sequence: TGTGCCAGCAGCTTAGGGGTCAGGAGCGGGGGGTACAATGAGCAGTTCTTC.

This clonotype was seen many times. The V and J genes are TRBV3-1 and TRBJ2-3; D call uncertain. Germline V CDR1 and CDR2: LGHDT, YNNKEL (reference sequence). The length of the CDR3 is 12 residues. V was trimmed by 4 bases and J by 7 bases, leaving 9 bases between them. The CDR3 region has the DNA TGTGCCAGCAGCCTACACGCGAATACGCAGTATTTT. This gives the protein CASSLHANTQYF.

This clonotype was picked up a small number of times. The CDR3 DNA follows: TGTGCCAGCAGCGTGGAGGGACTTAGAGCAGATACGCAGTATTTT. It translates to CASSVEGLRADTQYF. The chain has TRBV9 and TRBJ2-3, with TRBD2 as a possible D gene (6 bases). The CDR3 spans 15 residues. Trimming removed 2 bases from V and 4 bases from J, with 14 bases in between. The germline gives CDR1 SGDLS, CDR2 YYNGEE.

The V call is TRBV7-9, the J call TRBJ2-5, with 7 bases fitting TRBD1. CDR3 length: 17 amino acids. J was trimmed by 2 bases and V by 6 bases; bases with no gene match: 15. CDR1 is SEHNR, CDR2 FQNEAQ, per germline (reference sequence). This chain's CDR3 is CASSPFQDRSFQETQYF. DNA of the CDR3: TGTGCCAGCAGTCCCTTCCAGGACAGGAGTTTTCAAGAGACCCAGTACTTC. The entire variable domain, with the rest obtained from reference TRBV7-9 and TRBJ2-5, is as follows: DTGVSQNPRHKITKRGQNVTFRCDPISEHNRLYWYRQTLGQGPEFLTYFQNEAQLEKSRLLSDRFSAERPKGSFSTLEIQRTEQGDSAMYLCASSPFQDRSFQETQYFGPGTRLLVL.

Only one count was recorded for this clonotype. The V gene is TRBV6-1, the J gene TRBJ1-1; D is ambiguous. The ends were cut back, 4 bases at V and 8 bases at J, with 8 bases in the middle. CDR1 is MNHNS and CDR2 is SASEGT in the germline V gene. The CDR3 consists of 11 residues. Here the CDR3 DNA reads TGTGCCAGCAGTGCCAACTGGGAAGCTTTCTTT. Its protein is CASSANWEAFF.